Presented here are 3 T cell receptor beta chains from one specimen sequenced in a study of blood T cell repertoires in COVID-19. Repertoires were generated with immunoSEQ multiplex PCR, while TCRdb's copy carries only in-frame clones and drops some. The top ten hold about 11% of the sample, which has tens of thousands of clones, about 80% seen once. Specimen: peripheral blood. These receptors were taken from a human donor in a cohort sampled during active COVID-19.

The chain combines TRBV10-1 with TRBJ2-3; D not resolved. CDR3 size: 13 residues. CDR1 and CDR2 (germline): WNHNN, SYGVQD (reference sequence). Trimming left V 4 bases short and J 6 bases short, with 11 bases between. CDR3 coding DNA: TGCGCCAGCAGTGTTGGTGCACAGGATACGCAGTATTTT. Its translation is CASSVGAQDTQYF.

CDR3 in DNA: TGTGCCAGCAGCTCATGGGACAGGGGTGCTGGCTACACCTTC. Its translation: CASSSWDRGAGYTF. The gene calls are TRBV5-4 and TRBJ1-2; TRBD1 agrees at 10 bases. Losses at the gene ends were 3 bases for V and 7 bases for J; bases not matched to a gene: 6. The CDR3 spans 14 residues. Germline loops: CDR1 SGHNT, CDR2 YYREEE (reference sequence).

This chain uses TRBV2 with TRBJ1-2; D remains unclear. This CDR3 region has 12 residues. Per the germline V gene, CDR1 is SNHLY and CDR2 is FYNNEI. V dropped 2 bases and J dropped 4 bases, with 5 bases sitting between them. CDR3 region: CASSEQFYGYTF. CDR3 sequence (DNA): TGTGCCAGCAGTGAACAGTTCTATGGCTACACCTTC.